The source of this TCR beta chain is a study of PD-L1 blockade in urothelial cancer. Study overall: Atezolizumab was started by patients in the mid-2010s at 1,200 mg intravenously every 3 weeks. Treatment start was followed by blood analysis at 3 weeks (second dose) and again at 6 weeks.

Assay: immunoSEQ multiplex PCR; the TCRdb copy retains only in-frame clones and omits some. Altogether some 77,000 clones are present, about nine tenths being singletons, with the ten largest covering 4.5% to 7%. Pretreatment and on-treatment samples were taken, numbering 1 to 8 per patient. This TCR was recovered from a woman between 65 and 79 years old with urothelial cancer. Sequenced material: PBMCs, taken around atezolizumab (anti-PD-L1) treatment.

The CDR3 region is CASSVGPGGPNKNEKLFF. CDR3 DNA sequence: TGTGCCAGCAGCGTAGGCCCAGGGGGCCCCAATAAGAATGAAAAACTGTTTTTT. The rearrangement links TRBV9 to TRBJ1-4; 8 bases match TRBD1. Germline V gene data show CDR1 as SGDLS and CDR2 as YYNGEE. This CDR3 is 18 amino acids long. V was pared by 0 bases and J by 5 bases, with 12 bases of the junction left unmatched.